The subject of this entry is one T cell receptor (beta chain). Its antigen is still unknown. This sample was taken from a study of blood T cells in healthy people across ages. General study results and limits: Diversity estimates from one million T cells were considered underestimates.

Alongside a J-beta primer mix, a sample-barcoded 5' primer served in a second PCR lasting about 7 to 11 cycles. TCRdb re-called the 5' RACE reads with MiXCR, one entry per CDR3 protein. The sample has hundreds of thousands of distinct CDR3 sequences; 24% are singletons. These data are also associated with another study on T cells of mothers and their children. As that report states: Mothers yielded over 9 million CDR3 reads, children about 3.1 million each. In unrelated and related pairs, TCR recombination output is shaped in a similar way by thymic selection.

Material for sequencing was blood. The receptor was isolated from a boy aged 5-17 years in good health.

The CDR3 loop reads CASGYPGANVLTF. The DNA for the CDR3 is TGTGCCAGTGGGTACCCCGGGGCCAACGTCCTGACTTTC. The genes are TRBV19 and TRBJ2-6; D is unclear. The germline CDR1 and CDR2 sequences are LNHDA and SQIVND (reference sequence). Trimming removed 8 bases at V and 4 bases at J, with 9 bases between. The CDR3 sequence is 13 residues long.